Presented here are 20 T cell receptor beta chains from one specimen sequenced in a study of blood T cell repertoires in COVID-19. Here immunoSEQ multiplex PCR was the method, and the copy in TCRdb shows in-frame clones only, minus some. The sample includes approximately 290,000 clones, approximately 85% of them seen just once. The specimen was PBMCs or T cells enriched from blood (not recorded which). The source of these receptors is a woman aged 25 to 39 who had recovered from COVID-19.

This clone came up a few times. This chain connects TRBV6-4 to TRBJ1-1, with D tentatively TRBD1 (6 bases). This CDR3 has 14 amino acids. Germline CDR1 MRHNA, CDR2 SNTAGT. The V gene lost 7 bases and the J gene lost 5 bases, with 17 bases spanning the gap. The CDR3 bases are TGTGCCAGCAAACTACAGGGAGAGGCGACTGAAGCTTTCTTT. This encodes CASKLQGEATEAFF.

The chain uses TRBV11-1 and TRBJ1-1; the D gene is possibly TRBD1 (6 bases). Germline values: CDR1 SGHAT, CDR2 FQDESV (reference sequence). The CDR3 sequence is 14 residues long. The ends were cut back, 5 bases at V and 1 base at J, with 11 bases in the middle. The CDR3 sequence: CASSPEGGNTEAFF. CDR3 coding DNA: TGTGCCAGCAGCCCGGAAGGGGGGAACACTGAAGCTTTCTTT.

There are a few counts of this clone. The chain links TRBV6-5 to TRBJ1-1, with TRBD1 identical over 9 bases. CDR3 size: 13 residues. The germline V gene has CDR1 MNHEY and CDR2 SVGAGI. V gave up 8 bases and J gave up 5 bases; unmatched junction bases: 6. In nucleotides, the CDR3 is TGTGCCAGCTTGGGACAGGGTTGGACTGAAGCTTTCTTT. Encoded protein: CASLGQGWTEAFF.

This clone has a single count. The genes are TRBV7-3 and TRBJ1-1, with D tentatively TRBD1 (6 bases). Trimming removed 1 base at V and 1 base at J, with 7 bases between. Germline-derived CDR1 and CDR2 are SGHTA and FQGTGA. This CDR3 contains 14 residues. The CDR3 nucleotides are TGTGCCAGCAGCTTAATGGGACAGAACACTGAAGCTTTCTTT. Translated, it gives CASSLMGQNTEAFF.

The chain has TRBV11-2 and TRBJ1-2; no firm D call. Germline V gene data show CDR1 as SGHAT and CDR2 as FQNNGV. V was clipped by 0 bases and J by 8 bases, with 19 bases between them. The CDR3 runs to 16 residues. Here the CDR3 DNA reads TGTGCCAGCAGCTTAGAAGTACGGGCGTCTGGGGAGGGCTACACCTTC. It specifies CASSLEVRASGEGYTF.

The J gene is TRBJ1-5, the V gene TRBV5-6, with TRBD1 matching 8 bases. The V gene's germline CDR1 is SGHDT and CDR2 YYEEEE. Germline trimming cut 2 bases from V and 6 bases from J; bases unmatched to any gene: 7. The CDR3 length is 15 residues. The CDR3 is CASSLTQGAVQPQHF. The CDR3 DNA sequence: TGTGCCAGCAGCTTAACCCAGGGGGCGGTTCAGCCCCAGCATTTT.

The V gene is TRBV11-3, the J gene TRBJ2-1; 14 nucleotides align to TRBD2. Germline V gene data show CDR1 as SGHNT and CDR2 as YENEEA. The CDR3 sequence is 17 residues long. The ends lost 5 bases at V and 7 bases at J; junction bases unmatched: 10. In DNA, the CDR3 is TGTGCCAGCAGCGTCGGACTAGCGGGAGGCCCCTTGAATGAGCAGTTCTTC. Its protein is CASSVGLAGGPLNEQFF. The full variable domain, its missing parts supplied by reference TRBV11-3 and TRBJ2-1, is EAGVVQSPRYKIIEKKQPVAFWCNPISGHNTLYWYLQNLGQGPELLIRYENEEAVDDSQLPKDRFSAERLKGVDSTLKIQPAELGDSAVYLCASSVGLAGGPLNEQFFGPGTRLTVL.

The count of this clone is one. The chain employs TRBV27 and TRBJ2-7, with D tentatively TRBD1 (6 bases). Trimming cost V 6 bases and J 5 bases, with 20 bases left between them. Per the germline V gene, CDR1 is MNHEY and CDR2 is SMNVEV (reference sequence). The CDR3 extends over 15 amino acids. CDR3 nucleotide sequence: TGTGCCAGCAGCCCCAAATCCAGGGGAGCTAACGAGCAGTACTTC. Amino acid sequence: CASSPKSRGANEQYF.

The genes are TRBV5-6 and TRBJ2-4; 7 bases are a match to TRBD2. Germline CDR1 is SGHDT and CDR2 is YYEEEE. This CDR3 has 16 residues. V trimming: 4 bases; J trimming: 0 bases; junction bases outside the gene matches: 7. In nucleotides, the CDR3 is TGTGCCAGCAGCCTGCGGGGGATTCCAGCCAAAAACATTCAGTACTTC. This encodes CASSLRGIPAKNIQYF. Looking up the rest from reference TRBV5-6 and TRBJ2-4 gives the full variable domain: DAGVTQSPTHLIKTRGQQVTLRCSPKSGHDTVSWYQQALGQGPQFIFQYYEEEERQRGNFPDRFSGHQFPNYSSELNVNALLLGDSALYLCASSLRGIPAKNIQYFGAGTRLSVL.

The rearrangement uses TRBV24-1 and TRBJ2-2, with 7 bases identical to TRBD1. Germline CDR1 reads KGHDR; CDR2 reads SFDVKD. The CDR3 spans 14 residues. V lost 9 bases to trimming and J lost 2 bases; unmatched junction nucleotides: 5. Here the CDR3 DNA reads TGTGCCACCGGGGACAGAAAAAACACCGGGGAGCTGTTTTTT. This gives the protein CATGDRKNTGELFF.

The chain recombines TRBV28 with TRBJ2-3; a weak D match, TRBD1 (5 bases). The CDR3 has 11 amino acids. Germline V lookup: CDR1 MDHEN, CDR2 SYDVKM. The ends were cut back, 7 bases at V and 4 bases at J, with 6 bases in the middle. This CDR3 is CASTGPDTQYF. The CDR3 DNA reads TGTGCCAGCACAGGGCCAGATACGCAGTATTTT.

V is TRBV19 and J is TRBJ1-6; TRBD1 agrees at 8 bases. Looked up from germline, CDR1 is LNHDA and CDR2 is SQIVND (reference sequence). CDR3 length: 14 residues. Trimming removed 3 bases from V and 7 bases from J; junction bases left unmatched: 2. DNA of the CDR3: TGTGCCAGTAGTATTGGGACAGGCAATTCACCCCTCCACTTT. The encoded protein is CASSIGTGNSPLHF.

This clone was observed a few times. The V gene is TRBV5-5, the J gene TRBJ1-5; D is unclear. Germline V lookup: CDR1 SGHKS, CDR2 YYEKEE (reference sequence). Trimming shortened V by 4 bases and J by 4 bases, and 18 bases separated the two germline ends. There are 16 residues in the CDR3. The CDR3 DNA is TGTGCCAGCAGCGCACAAACAGCCAAGAGTAATCAGCCCCAGCATTTT. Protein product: CASSAQTAKSNQPQHF.

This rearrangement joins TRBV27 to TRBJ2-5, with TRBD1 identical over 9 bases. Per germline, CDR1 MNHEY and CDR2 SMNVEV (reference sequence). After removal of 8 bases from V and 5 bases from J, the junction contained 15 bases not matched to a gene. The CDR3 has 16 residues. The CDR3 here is CASSKGKTGGKETQYF. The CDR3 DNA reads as TGTGCCAGCTCAAAAGGGAAAACAGGGGGCAAGGAGACCCAGTACTTC.

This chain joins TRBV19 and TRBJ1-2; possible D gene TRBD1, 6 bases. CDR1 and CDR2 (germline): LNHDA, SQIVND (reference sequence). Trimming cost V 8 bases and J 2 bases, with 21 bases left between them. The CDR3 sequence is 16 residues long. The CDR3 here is CASHLYPGEGNYGYTF. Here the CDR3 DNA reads TGTGCCAGTCATCTGTACCCAGGGGAAGGGAACTATGGCTACACCTTC.

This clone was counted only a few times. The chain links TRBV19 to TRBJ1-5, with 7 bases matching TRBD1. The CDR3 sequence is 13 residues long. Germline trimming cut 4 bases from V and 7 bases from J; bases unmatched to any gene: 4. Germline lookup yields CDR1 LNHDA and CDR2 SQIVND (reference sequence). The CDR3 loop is CASSRQTGQPQHF. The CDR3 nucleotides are TGTGCCAGTAGTAGACAGACAGGGCAGCCCCAGCATTTT.

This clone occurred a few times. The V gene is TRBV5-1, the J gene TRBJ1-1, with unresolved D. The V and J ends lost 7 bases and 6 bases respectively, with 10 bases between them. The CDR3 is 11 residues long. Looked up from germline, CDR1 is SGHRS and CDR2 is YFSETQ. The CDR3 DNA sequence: TGCGCCAGCGGCGGGGAGGCTGAAGCTTTCTTT. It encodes CASGGEAEAFF. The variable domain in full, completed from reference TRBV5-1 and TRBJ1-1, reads KAGVTQTPRYLIKTRGQQVTLSCSPISGHRSVSWYQQTPGQGLQFLFEYFSETQRNKGNFPGRFSGRQFSNSRSEMNVSTLELGDSALYLCASGGEAEAFFGQGTRLTVV.

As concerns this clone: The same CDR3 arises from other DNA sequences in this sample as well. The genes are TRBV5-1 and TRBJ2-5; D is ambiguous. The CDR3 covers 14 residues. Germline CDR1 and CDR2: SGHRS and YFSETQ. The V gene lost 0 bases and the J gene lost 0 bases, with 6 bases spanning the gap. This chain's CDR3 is CASSLAGYQETQYF. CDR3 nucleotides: TGCGCCAGCAGCTTGGCCGGGTACCAAGAGACCCAGTACTTC.

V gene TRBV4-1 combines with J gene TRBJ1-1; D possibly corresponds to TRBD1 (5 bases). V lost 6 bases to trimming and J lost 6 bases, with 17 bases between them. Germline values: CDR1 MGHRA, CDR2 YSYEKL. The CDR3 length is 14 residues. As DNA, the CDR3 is TGCGCCAGCAGGGACGGGACTCCTGACTCTGAAGCTTTCTTT. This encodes CASRDGTPDSEAFF.

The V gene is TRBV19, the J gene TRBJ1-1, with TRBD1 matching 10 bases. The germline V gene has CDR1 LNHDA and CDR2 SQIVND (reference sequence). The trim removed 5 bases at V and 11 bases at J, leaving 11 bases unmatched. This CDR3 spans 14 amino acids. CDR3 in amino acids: CASSVSGQGYDAFF. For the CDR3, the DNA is TGTGCCAGTAGTGTCTCGGGACAGGGGTATGACGCTTTCTTT.